This paragraph reports one TCR beta chain. Its antigen is undetermined. This sample is drawn from a study of CXCR3-negative and CXCR3-positive naive CD8 T cells. Study observations and caveats: The TRB CDR3s that CXCR3-positive naive cells carried were more hydrophobic than those of CXCR3-negative naive cells. Comparably high diversity was seen in both naive subsets, and much lower diversity in memory CD8+ cells. Memory cells differed in TRBV-TRBJ usage, but naive CXCR3-negative and CXCR3-positive cells had similar usage.

The libraries of TRB cDNA were prepared using 5' RACE with UMI labels. TCRdb processed the 5' RACE reads again and assigns one entry to each CDR3 protein, with no DNA. The sample features about 23,000 distinct CDR3 sequences, with roughly 4% in its top ten. The CDR3 consists of 16 residues. Germline CDR1 is MGHRA and CDR2 is YSYEKL. The sequence was obtained from a human donor in good health. Some clones in this sample may be carry-over from other donors' samples. The V and J genes are TRBV4-1 and TRBJ1-1; the TRBD1 assignment by TCRdb is unverifiable without DNA. The sample consisted of naive CXCR3- CD8+ T cells from blood. The subset is: CD45RO-CCR7+CD27+CD95- naive CD8+ T cells lacking CXCR3 (TNR3-). CDR3 sequence: CASTPLAGQLNTEAFF.